This record looks at one T cell receptor beta chain sequence and its context. This clone was found a few times. Its specific antigen is unknown. No base quality information exists; no much larger clone differs at one position. One collaborating source in Seattle enrolled patients during active infection and followed them longitudinally through the course of disease. Each collaborating institution followed its own protocols to collect whole blood in K2EDTA tubes. For TCRbeta analysis, collaborators shipped samples in one of three forms: frozen whole blood, isolated PBMCs, or DNA extracted from either of those sample types. The data derive from a study of blood T cell repertoires in COVID-19 (dated by TCRdb to the early 2020s). Turning to the overall study: Samples from collaborators originated in the United States, Italy and Spain and spanned both the acute and convalescent phases of COVID-19. The prospective study material was composed of cDNA or gDNA derived from T cells, B-cell-depleted T cells, or PBMCs. Subjects who had been exposed to COVID-19, were actively infected with it, or had recovered from it provided the deeply sampled blood TCRbeta repertoires that made up the dataset. A freely available public database, intended as a resource for researchers studying the immune response to SARS-CoV-2, is where the repertoires were released. Samples came from the ongoing ImmuneRACE study (first 160 participants) plus 1,254 subjects from 6 global collaborators. The sample metadata nearly always contained a de-identified subject ID, COVID-19 status, age in years and sex. Where available, HLA class I and class II types were obtained from metadata supplied by the sample provider rather than from assay-based typing.

V loses 4 bases, J loses 5 bases, and the germline ends lie 9 bases apart. The germline V gene specifies ENHRY as CDR1 and SYGVKD as CDR2. From its cysteine to its phenylalanine, the CDR3 spans 13 amino acids. Left in the record is the CDR3 DNA by itself, 39 bases read in frame from the first base. TCRbeta CDR3 regions were amplified from genomic DNA by means of the immunoSEQ Assay, a bias-controlled multiplex PCR. For the original study's pipeline: Within the assay, amplification of reference gene primers was used to estimate how many nucleated cells each sample contained. Sequence reads were collapsed and filtered to measure the absolute abundance of every unique TCRbeta CDR3 rearrangement. For each sample, productive Simpson clonality was calculated as the square root of Simpson's diversity index across productive rearrangements. The table was pulled from immuneACCESS by TCRdb, which kept in-frame rearrangements only. Such tables lose some clones; where checked, under half of the loss comes from unresolved V genes, and the rest has no known cause. From that table come the V and J calls and clone size; the DNA was used to work out D and trimming. A total of about 240,000 clones appear in this sample, roughly 79% of them only once. The biggest ten clones account for approximately 7.5% of the sample.

Points the paper makes about the study in general: The amount of clinical and demographic metadata varied by source and participant and was provided uncurated.

Sequencing input: peripheral blood. The chain is made from TRBV10-3 and TRBJ1-5; confidence is insufficient to name the D gene. The clonotype comes from a woman of 80 years or more with COVID-19, enrolled during active disease. The nucleotides read TGTGCCATCAGTGGGGCAGCAGATCAGCCCCAGCATTTT. It codes for CAISGAADQPQHF.